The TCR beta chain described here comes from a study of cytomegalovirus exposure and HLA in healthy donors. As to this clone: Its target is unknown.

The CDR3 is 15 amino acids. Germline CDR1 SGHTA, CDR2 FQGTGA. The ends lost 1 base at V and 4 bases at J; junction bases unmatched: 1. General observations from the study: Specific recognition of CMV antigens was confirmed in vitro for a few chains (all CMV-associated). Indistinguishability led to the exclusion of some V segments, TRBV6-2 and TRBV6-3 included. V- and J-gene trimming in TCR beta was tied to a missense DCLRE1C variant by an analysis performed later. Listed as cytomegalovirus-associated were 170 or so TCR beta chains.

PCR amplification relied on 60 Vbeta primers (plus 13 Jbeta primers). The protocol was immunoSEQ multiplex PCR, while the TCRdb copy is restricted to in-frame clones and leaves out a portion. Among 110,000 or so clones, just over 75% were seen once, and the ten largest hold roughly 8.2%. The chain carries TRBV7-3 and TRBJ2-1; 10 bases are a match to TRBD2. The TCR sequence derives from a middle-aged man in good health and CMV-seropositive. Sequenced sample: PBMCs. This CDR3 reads CASSLRAGGYNEQFF. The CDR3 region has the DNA TGTGCCAGCAGCTTAAGAGCGGGGGGGTACAATGAGCAGTTCTTC. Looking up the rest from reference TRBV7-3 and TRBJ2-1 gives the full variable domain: GAGVSQTPSNKVTEKGKYVELRCDPISGHTALYWYRQSLGQGPEFLIYFQGTGAADDSGLPNDRFFAVRPEGSVSTLKIQRTERGDSAVYLCASSLRAGGYNEQFFGPGTRLTVL.